The 27 T cell receptor beta chains reported below all come from one sample, sequenced in a study of OX40 agonist ivuxolimab in advanced cancers. Profiled with immunoSEQ multiplex PCR; TCRdb holds only in-frame clones, not every one. The sample holds about 51,000 clones, about four fifths seen once. The specimen comprised CD4+ or CD8+ T cells sorted from blood, sampled in a trial of the OX40 agonist ivuxolimab. The receptors originated from an adult with an advanced solid tumor such as melanoma, head and neck, liver or kidney cancer.

The gene calls are TRBV5-5 and TRBJ1-2; TRBD1 aligns across 7 bases. With V trimmed by 3 bases and J by 4 bases, 0 bases remained unmatched. The germline V gene has CDR1 SGHKS and CDR2 YYEKEE (reference sequence). The CDR3 runs 12 residues. CDR3 bases: TGTGCCAGCAGCTGGGACAGCTATGGCTACACCTTC. Protein sequence: CASSWDSYGYTF. Looking up the rest from reference TRBV5-5 and TRBJ1-2 gives the full variable domain: DAGVTQSPTHLIKTRGQQVTLRCSPISGHKSVSWYQQVLGQGPQFIFQYYEKEERGRGNFPDRFSARQFPNYSSELNVNALLLGDSALYLCASSWDSYGYTFGSGTRLTVV.

The chain is built from TRBV5-1 and TRBJ2-3; perhaps TRBD2 as D (6 bases). Trimming took 5 bases from V and 2 from J, leaving 12 bases between them. This CDR3 contains 14 residues. Per germline, CDR1 SGHRS and CDR2 YFSETQ. This chain's CDR3 is CASSTRLVTDTQYF. DNA for the CDR3: TGCGCCAGCAGTACGAGACTAGTCACAGATACGCAGTATTTT.

The chain has TRBV5-1 and TRBJ2-7, with TRBD2 identical over 12 bases. This CDR3 is built from 14 residues. J lost 5 bases, V lost 0 bases, and 0 bases had no gene match. Germline loops: CDR1 SGHRS, CDR2 YFSETQ. CDR3 in DNA: TGCGCCAGCAGCTTGGGGACTAGCGGGGACGAGCAGTACTTC. It yields the protein CASSLGTSGDEQYF.

The chain recombines TRBV6-5 with TRBJ2-7; D gene uncertain. This CDR3 contains 12 residues. The germline V gene encodes CDR1 MNHEY and CDR2 SVGAGI. V lost 2 bases to trimming and J lost 6 bases, with 8 bases between them. The chain's CDR3 is CASSYQYSEQYF. The CDR3, as DNA: TGTGCCAGCAGTTACCAGTACAGCGAGCAGTACTTC.

This clone has more than one count but fewer than ten. V and J are TRBV5-1 and TRBJ2-7, with 12 nucleotides matching TRBD1. J was trimmed by 1 base and V by 4 bases; bases with no gene match: 3. The CDR3 runs to 15 residues. In germline, CDR1 is SGHRS, CDR2 YFSETQ. CDR3 loop: CASSPGQGASYEQYF. DNA for the CDR3: TGCGCCAGCAGCCCGGGACAGGGGGCTTCCTACGAGCAGTACTTC.

The chain employs TRBV14 and TRBJ2-1; D call uncertain. The CDR3 contains 18 residues. Germline CDR1 and CDR2: SGHDN and FVKESK. V was shortened by 3 bases and J by 3 bases, with 21 bases between the two germline ends. CDR3 in DNA: TGTGCCAGCAGCCATCGAGCATCGGCGCTGCCCGGCTACAATGAGCAGTTCTTC. Amino acids: CASSHRASALPGYNEQFF.

In this sample, this clone turned up a few times. V gene TRBV7-6 combines with J gene TRBJ1-4; 9 bases align to TRBD1. Germline V gives CDR1 SGHVS, CDR2 FNYEAQ. The ends lost 5 bases at V and 5 bases at J; junction bases unmatched: 6. This CDR3 spans 15 amino acids. CDR3 bases: TGTGCCAGCAGCCCAGTCGGGACAGGGAATGAAAAACTGTTTTTT. It translates to CASSPVGTGNEKLFF.

The CDR3 DNA reads TGCGCCAGCAGCCAAGTGAGGGGCGACAATCAGCCCCAGCATTTT. Protein: CASSQVRGDNQPQHF. The genes are TRBV4-1 and TRBJ1-5, with D maybe TRBD1 (5 bases). V lost 1 base, J lost 3 bases, and 10 bases lay in between. The CDR3 covers 15 residues. Germline V gene data show CDR1 as MGHRA and CDR2 as YSYEKL.

V and J are TRBV7-6 and TRBJ2-5; D is possibly TRBD1 or TRBD2 (5 bases each). Trimming left V 4 bases short and J 1 base short, with 13 bases between. This CDR3 has 15 amino acids. CDR1 SGHVS and CDR2 FNYEAQ come from the germline V gene. This chain's CDR3 is CASSSRTGPQETQYF. As DNA, the CDR3 is TGTGCCAGCAGCTCCCGGACGGGGCCCCAAGAGACCCAGTACTTC.

This clone was counted a few times. The chain is built from TRBV4-1 and TRBJ2-1; D uncertain. The CDR3 is made up of 15 amino acids. Germline V gene lookup returns CDR1 MGHRA and CDR2 YSYEKL. V lost 1 base and J lost 4, with 11 bases in between. In DNA, the CDR3 is TGCGCCAGCAGCCAAGTAAGTGCCCTGTACAATGAGCAGTTCTTC. Its translation: CASSQVSALYNEQFF.

This rearrangement joins TRBV7-9 to TRBJ1-5; D not certain. Germline V gene data show CDR1 as SEHNR and CDR2 as FQNEAQ (reference sequence). The CDR3 length is 16 residues. V lost 1 base, J lost 4 bases, and 14 bases lay in between. The CDR3 nucleotides are TGTGCCAGCAGCTTAGTAGGACCCCTAGGGAATCAGCCCCAGCATTTT. This encodes CASSLVGPLGNQPQHF.

The chain has TRBV15 and TRBJ1-4, with D perhaps matching TRBD1 (6 bases). Germline CDR1 and CDR2: LNHNV and YYDKDF (reference sequence). V was clipped by 7 bases and J by 5 bases, with 8 bases between them. CDR3 length: 12 amino acids. CDR3 protein: CATKGGNEKLFF. CDR3 in DNA: TGTGCCACCAAGGGGGGAAATGAAAAACTGTTTTTT.

The rearrangement joins TRBV6-1 to TRBJ2-7, with TRBD1 matching over 9 bases. CDR3 length: 16 amino acids. V shed 4 bases and J 5 bases; nucleotides not matched to a gene: 12. Looked up from germline, CDR1 is MNHNS and CDR2 is SASEGT. The CDR3 coding sequence is TGTGCCAGCAGTGCGACCCAGGGGACAGGGATCCACGAGCAGTACTTC. This gives the protein CASSATQGTGIHEQYF.

This chain uses TRBV5-1 with TRBJ2-7, with D uncertain. Germline V gene data show CDR1 as SGHRS and CDR2 as YFSETQ. The CDR3 length is 15 residues. V was trimmed by 4 bases and J by 0 bases, leaving 14 bases between them. This CDR3 is CASSPERRISYEQYF. The CDR3 region has the DNA TGCGCCAGCAGCCCGGAACGCAGAATCTCCTACGAGCAGTACTTC.

This clone ranks as medium-sized. The chain joins TRBV2 to TRBJ2-5, with 8 bases aligning to TRBD2. The ends lost 5 bases at V and 5 bases at J; junction bases unmatched: 7. This CDR3 has 14 residues. Germline CDR1 is SNHLY and CDR2 is FYNNEI. The CDR3 reads CASSSQRGTETQYF. The CDR3, as DNA: TGTGCCAGCAGTTCCCAGCGGGGGACGGAGACCCAGTACTTC.

V is TRBV19 and J is TRBJ2-6; possible D gene TRBD2, 5 bases. Looked up from germline, CDR1 is LNHDA and CDR2 is SQIVND (reference sequence). The V and J ends lost 6 bases and 2 bases respectively, with 17 bases between them. The CDR3 runs to 17 residues. The CDR3 region is CASSDRGVTAGANVLTF. The CDR3 nucleotides are TGTGCCAGTAGCGATCGGGGTGTAACCGCTGGGGCCAACGTCCTGACTTTC.

The table lists this clone with a few counts. The rearrangement joins TRBV19 to TRBJ2-7, with D possibly being TRBD1 (7 bases). Germline loops: CDR1 LNHDA, CDR2 SQIVND (reference sequence). With 3 bases removed from V and 5 bases from J, the gap between germline ends came to 14 bases. CDR3 length: 14 amino acids. DNA of the CDR3: TGTGCCAGTAGTATGCGGGACAGTAGGGACGAGCAGTACTTC. This gives the protein CASSMRDSRDEQYF.

The rearrangement uses TRBV25-1 and TRBJ2-7; TRBD2 aligns across 10 bases. Germline V gene data show CDR1 as MGHDK and CDR2 as SYGVNS. The CDR3 has 14 residues. Trimming took 6 bases from V and 5 from J; bases not matched to a gene: 7. CDR3 sequence: CASRTGLAIDEQYF. CDR3 coding DNA: TGTGCCAGCAGGACGGGACTAGCGATCGACGAGCAGTACTTC.

This clone was found a few times. V usage is TRBV19 and J usage is TRBJ1-1; TRBD1 aligns across 7 bases. The J segment lost 1 base and the V segment lost 3 bases, leaving 5 bases of the junction unmatched. Germline V gene lookup returns CDR1 LNHDA and CDR2 SQIVND (reference sequence). This CDR3 comprises 15 residues. The CDR3 coding sequence is TGTGCCAGTAGTATTGCGACAGGGTGGAACACTGAAGCTTTCTTT. The encoded protein is CASSIATGWNTEAFF.

The chain couples TRBV7-8 to TRBJ1-1; D is perhaps TRBD1 (5 bases). The CDR3 has 13 residues. Between the trimmed V and J ends, which lost 2 bases and 5 bases, there was a span of 9 bases. CDR1 and CDR2 (germline): SGHVS, FQNEAQ. In nucleotides, the CDR3 is TGTGCCAGCAGCTTATCCCAGGGTACTGAAGCTTTCTTT. Residues: CASSLSQGTEAFF.

This chain joins TRBV28 and TRBJ2-3, with unresolved D. The CDR3 consists of 14 residues. V was shortened by 11 bases and J by 1 base, with 16 bases between the two germline ends. CDR1 and CDR2 (germline): MDHEN, SYDVKM. CDR3 coding DNA: TGTGCCGGCTCCGGTCGGTCGGGCACAGATACGCAGTATTTT. Translation: CAGSGRSGTDTQYF. Together with reference TRBV28 and TRBJ2-3, the CDR3 gives the full variable domain: DVKVTQSSRYLVKRTGEKVFLECVQDMDHENMFWYRQDPGLGLRLIYFSYDVKMKEKGDIPEGYSVSREKKERFSLILESASTNQTSMYLCAGSGRSGTDTQYFGPGTRLTVL.

The chain is built from TRBV27 and TRBJ1-5; D is perhaps TRBD1 (5 bases). Germline V lookup: CDR1 MNHEY, CDR2 SMNVEV (reference sequence). V was shortened by 5 bases and J by 4 bases, with 21 bases between the two germline ends. CDR3 length equals 17 residues. CDR3 amino acids: CASSPDPPGPINQPQHF. As DNA, the CDR3 is TGTGCCAGCAGTCCCGACCCGCCAGGGCCGATTAATCAGCCCCAGCATTTT.

This clone was seen once. The chain has TRBV14 and TRBJ1-2, with D perhaps TRBD1 (5 bases). V was trimmed by 4 bases and J by 1 base, leaving 10 bases between them. Germline V lookup: CDR1 SGHDN, CDR2 FVKESK. This CDR3 has 14 amino acids. The CDR3 protein is CASSPDRLNYGYTF. The CDR3 DNA sequence: TGTGCCAGCAGCCCCGACAGACTTAACTATGGCTACACCTTC. Complete variable domain (other parts from reference TRBV14 and TRBJ1-2): EAGVTQFPSHSVIEKGQTVTLRCDPISGHDNLYWYRRVMGKEIKFLLHFVKESKQDESGMPNNRFLAERTGGTYSTLKVQPAELEDSGVYFCASSPDRLNYGYTFGSGTRLTVV.

The V call is TRBV19, the J call TRBJ1-5; D remains unclear. This CDR3 spans 15 amino acids. Germline V gene sequence: CDR1 LNHDA, CDR2 SQIVND (reference sequence). V lost 7 bases to trimming and J lost 0 bases, with 13 bases between them. The CDR3 DNA reads as TGTGCCAGTATCCAGACCGACGTTAGCAATCAGCCCCAGCATTTT. This sequence encodes CASIQTDVSNQPQHF.

The V and J genes are TRBV5-1 and TRBJ2-1; D remains unclear. The CDR3 is made up of 16 amino acids. Germline CDR1 reads SGHRS; CDR2 reads YFSETQ. V dropped 0 bases and J dropped 0 bases, with 10 bases sitting between them. The CDR3 is CASSLEVLDSYNEQFF. CDR3 DNA sequence: TGCGCCAGCAGCTTGGAGGTCCTAGACTCCTACAATGAGCAGTTCTTC.

The gene calls are TRBV7-6 and TRBJ2-7, with 9 bases lining up with TRBD1. Germline CDR1 is SGHVS and CDR2 is FNYEAQ. Trimming cost V 5 bases and J 4 bases; bases outside gene matches: 6. This CDR3 is built from 14 residues. CDR3 amino acids: CASSPRTGVYEQYF. The CDR3 DNA is TGTGCCAGCAGCCCCCGGACAGGGGTTTACGAGCAGTACTTC.

This clone was counted a single time. The gene calls are TRBV7-9 and TRBJ1-1; D uncertain. CDR1 SEHNR and CDR2 FQNEAQ come from the germline V gene (reference sequence). The CDR3 has 15 residues. V was trimmed by 1 base and J by 7 bases, leaving 16 bases between them. The CDR3 is CASSLGTRATDEAFF. CDR3 DNA: TGTGCCAGCAGCTTAGGGACGCGGGCCACGGATGAAGCTTTCTTT.